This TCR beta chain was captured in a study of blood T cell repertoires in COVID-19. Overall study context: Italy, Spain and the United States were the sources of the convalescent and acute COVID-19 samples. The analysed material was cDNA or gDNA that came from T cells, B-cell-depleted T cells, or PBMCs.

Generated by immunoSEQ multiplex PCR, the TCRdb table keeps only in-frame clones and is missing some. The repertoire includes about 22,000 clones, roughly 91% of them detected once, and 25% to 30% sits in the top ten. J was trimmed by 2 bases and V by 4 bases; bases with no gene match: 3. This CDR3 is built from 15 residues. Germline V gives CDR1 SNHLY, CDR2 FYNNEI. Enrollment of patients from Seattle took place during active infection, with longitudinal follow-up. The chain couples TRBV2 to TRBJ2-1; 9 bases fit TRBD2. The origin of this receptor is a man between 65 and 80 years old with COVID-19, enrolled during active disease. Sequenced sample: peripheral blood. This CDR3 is CASSGLAGPYNEQFF. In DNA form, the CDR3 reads TGTGCCAGCAGTGGGCTAGCGGGACCCTACAATGAGCAGTTCTTC.